This passage covers 11 T cell receptor beta chains from one sample sequenced in a study of blood T cells in healthy people across ages. Combining a sample-barcoded 5' primer with a J-beta primer mix, a second PCR ran for about 6 to 12 cycles. TCRdb re-analysed the 5' RACE reads in MiXCR, keeping a single row per CDR3 protein. The data hold hundreds of thousands of distinct CDR3 sequences, with about 21% observed a single time. The specimen was blood. Receptors originate from a man in his 70s in good health.

The chain combines TRBV7-6 with TRBJ2-7; possibly TRBD1 for D (9 bases). Looked up from germline, CDR1 is SGHVS and CDR2 is FNYEAQ. This CDR3 spans 15 amino acids. The V gene lost 1 base and the J gene lost 5 bases, with 15 bases spanning the gap. In DNA form, the CDR3 reads TGTGCCAGCAGCTTAGTAGCGGGACAGGGCCACGAGCAGTACTTC. Its protein product is CASSLVAGQGHEQYF.

This clonotype showed up just a few times. V and J are TRBV6-4 and TRBJ1-6, with no clear D. V lost 4 bases and J lost 8, with 12 bases in between. CDR1 and CDR2 (germline): MRHNA, SNTAGT. The CDR3 loop spans 14 amino acids. CDR3 protein: CASSVTGSDSPLHF. The CDR3 DNA reads as TGTGCCAGCAGTGTGACGGGCTCGGATTCACCCCTCCACTTT.

This clonotype was detected only a few times. The gene calls are TRBV18 and TRBJ2-7; 7 bases align to TRBD1. The CDR3 length is 15 residues. Germline values: CDR1 KGHSH, CDR2 LQKENI. V shed 4 bases and J 4 bases; nucleotides not matched to a gene: 10. The DNA of the CDR3 is TGTGCCAGCTCACAGACAGGGACGGTAAGGTACGAGCAGTACTTC. The encoded protein is CASSQTGTVRYEQYF.

This clonotype was found a few times. The genes are TRBV2 and TRBJ2-1; D may match TRBD1 or TRBD2 (5 bases each). The length of the CDR3 is 16 residues. Trimming stripped 6 bases from V and 7 bases from J, with 22 bases between. Germline V CDR1 and CDR2: SNHLY, FYNNEI. The CDR3 DNA sequence: TGTGCCAGCAGGGGGTCGGGAAGGGGTTCATTAAATGAGCAGTTCTTC. This codes for CASRGSGRGSLNEQFF.

J is TRBJ2-4 and V is TRBV3-1; TRBD2 matches 12 bases. Germline V gene sequence: CDR1 LGHDT, CDR2 YNNKEL (reference sequence). CDR3 size: 17 residues. The V and J ends lost 2 bases and 5 bases, in that order; junction bases with no gene match: 7. This CDR3 is CASSQLLAGGPENIQYF. DNA for the CDR3: TGTGCCAGCAGCCAATTGCTAGCGGGAGGGCCCGAAAACATTCAGTACTTC. Full variable domain (rest looked up from reference TRBV3-1 and TRBJ2-4): DTAVSQTPKYLVTQMGNDKSIKCEQNLGHDTMYWYKQDSKKFLKIMFSYNNKELIINETVPNRFSPKSPDKAHLNLHINSLELGDSAVYFCASSQLLAGGPENIQYFGAGTRLSVL.

The V gene is TRBV10-2, the J gene TRBJ2-5; the D gene is possibly TRBD2 (6 bases). The CDR3 sequence is 11 residues long. V was trimmed by 3 bases and J by 12 bases, leaving 11 bases between them. Germline assignment: CDR1 WSHSY and CDR2 SAAADI. The CDR3 loop is CASSEGGKEYF. The CDR3, as DNA: TGCGCCAGCAGTGAAGGAGGGAAGGAGTACTTC.

This clonotype has more than one count but fewer than ten. The rearrangement links TRBV20-1 to TRBJ1-4; D may be TRBD1 (5 bases). Trimming left V 4 bases short and J 2 bases short, with 11 bases between. Germline-derived CDR1 and CDR2 are DFQATT and SNEGSKA (reference sequence). The CDR3 is made up of 14 amino acids. In DNA, the CDR3 is TGCAGTGCTACGCCGGGACTCACTAATGAAAAACTGTTTTTT. Its protein product is CSATPGLTNEKLFF.

The sample holds a few counts of this clonotype. The chain combines TRBV27 with TRBJ1-1; possibly TRBD1 for D (6 bases). The germline V gene has CDR1 MNHEY and CDR2 SMNVEV (reference sequence). CDR3 length equals 16 residues. Trimming cost V 5 bases and J 0 bases, with 16 bases left between them. CDR3 amino acids: CASSRTRDTLNTEAFF. For the CDR3, the DNA is TGTGCCAGCAGTCGAACCCGGGACACCTTGAACACTGAAGCTTTCTTT.

A few counts support this clonotype. The chain is built from TRBV29-1 and TRBJ2-7, with D tentatively TRBD1 or TRBD2 (5 bases each). The V gene lost 6 bases and the J gene lost 0 bases, with 12 bases spanning the gap. The CDR3 extends over 13 amino acids. Germline CDR1 and CDR2: SQVTM and ANQGSEA. The CDR3 sequence is CSVGTVSSYEQYF. The CDR3 DNA follows: TGCAGCGTAGGGACGGTTAGCTCCTACGAGCAGTACTTC.

A few counts support this clonotype. V gene TRBV2 combines with J gene TRBJ2-5, with D hard to call. Near its end, the DNA agrees better with TRBJ2-1, so the J call may be wrong. This CDR3 contains 14 residues. Germline-derived CDR1 and CDR2 are SNHLY and FYNNEI. The CDR3 DNA is TGTGCCAGCAGTGAACCTGGGTTGGCCAATGAGCAGTTCTTC. This gives the protein CASSEPGLANEQFF.

This clonotype was found a few times. The chain joins TRBV10-3 to TRBJ2-3; 13 bases fit TRBD2. The J segment lost 5 bases and the V segment lost 10 bases, leaving 12 bases of the junction unmatched. Germline-derived CDR1 and CDR2 are ENHRY and SYGVKD. The CDR3 loop spans 16 amino acids. The CDR3: CATAPDGLAGVDTQYF. The CDR3 region has the DNA TGTGCCACCGCCCCCGACGGACTAGCGGGAGTAGATACGCAGTATTTT.